The T cell receptor beta chain under discussion was sequenced for a study of vaccination effects on CD4 cells after COVID-19. Findings and limits, study-wide: Researchers reported few convalescent patients and no early post-infection timepoints in the study.

In the case of this clone: Antigen specificity is unknown.

Upon completion of under eleven days in culture, CD4+ T cells were isolated. Infection dated between March and December 2020, before the Alpha, Beta and Delta variants reached the United States. Two doses of BNT162b2 or mRNA-1273 vaccine were administered to participants. Repertoires were generated with immunoSEQ multiplex PCR, while TCRdb's copy carries only in-frame clones and drops some. The profile covers tens of thousands of clones, with approximately 82% appearing a single time and around 3.5% taken by the ten largest. The sequencing used CD4+ T cells from PBMCs cultured without peptide, collected after COVID-19 vaccination. The origin of this receptor is a human donor who had a prior SARS-CoV-2 infection.

The CDR3 here is CASSYQGHIFDEQFF. The CDR3 DNA reads as TGTGCCAGCAGTTACCAGGGGCATATTTTCGATGAGCAGTTCTTC. The gene calls are TRBV6-5 and TRBJ2-1; weak D call: TRBD1 (6 bases). The CDR3 totals 15 residues. Trimming cost V 2 bases and J 8 bases, with 16 bases left between them. Germline CDR1 MNHEY, CDR2 SVGAGI.